This TCR beta chain was found in a study of PD-1 blockade in mismatch repair-deficient tumors. About the research overall: Patients had fewer than 15 mismatch repair-deficient cancer types and were previously treated and progressing.

Whole-study results and caveats: Tumor-resident clones, often undetectable pretreatment in blood, expanded then contracted after pembrolizumab.

The protocol was immunoSEQ multiplex PCR, while the TCRdb copy is restricted to in-frame clones and leaves out a portion. The data hold 100,000 to 150,000 clones, with more than 85% observed a single time. All patients were mismatch repair deficient, assessed by either PCR or immunohistochemistry. TCR sequencing covered a few patients who responded to pembrolizumab. For this clone: The antigen remains undetermined.

Germline V gene sequence: CDR1 MNHNS, CDR2 SASEGT. V shed 10 bases and J shed 3 bases, with 19 bases lying between them. The CDR3 covers 14 residues. Sequencing used peripheral blood, obtained 44 weeks after starting pembrolizumab. This chain joins TRBV6-1 and TRBJ2-7; D tentatively reads TRBD1 or TRBD2 (6 bases each). The sequence came from an adult with mismatch repair-deficient cancer. CDR3 loop: CANSLGGRGYEQYF. In nucleotides, the CDR3 is TGTGCCAACAGCTTGGGAGGCAGGGGCTACGAGCAGTACTTC.